The rows below give T cell receptor beta chains drawn from one sample of a study of blood T cell repertoires in COVID-19. Only in-frame clones appear in the TCRdb table, and some are missing; sequencing was by immunoSEQ multiplex PCR. The sample shows 55,000 to 70,000 clones, about three quarters of them seen only once. Sequenced input: peripheral blood. The receptors were gathered from a man older than 75 with acute or convalescent COVID-19. The CDR3 runs from the conserved cysteine through the conserved F or W. Each record gives: clone size, V gene, J gene, D gene, CDR3 protein, CDR3 DNA. The D gene is left open where the match is weak. Where a row states a size, it is once, few, many or the class of an expanded clone; other rows omit it.

>-|TRBV9|TRBJ2-1|TRBD2
CASSVDGLANNEQFF
TGTGCCAGCAGCGTAGATGGACTAGCCAACAATGAGCAGTTCTTC
>-|TRBV19|TRBJ1-1|TRBD1
CASSMTGDEAFF
TGTGCCAGTAGTATGACAGGGGATGAAGCTTTCTTT
>once|TRBV29-1|TRBJ1-2|-
CSVEEGRAGYTF
TGCAGCGTTGAAGAAGGCAGGGCTGGCTACACCTTC
>-|TRBV4-2|TRBJ2-2|TRBD1
CASSQDQGGPGELFF
TGTGCCAGCAGCCAAGATCAAGGGGGCCCCGGGGAGCTGTTTTTT
>few|TRBV7-2|TRBJ2-2|TRBD2
CASSSASGGSTGELFF
TGTGCCAGCAGCTCCGCTAGCGGGGGATCAACAGGGGAGCTGTTTTTT
>-|TRBV28|TRBJ2-7|-
CASSQLYEQYF
TGTGCCAGCAGCCAACTTTACGAGCAGTACTTC
>once|TRBV28|TRBJ2-1|-
CASRRRVSSYNEQFF
TGTGCCAGCAGAAGGAGAGTGAGCTCCTACAATGAGCAGTTCTTC
>-|TRBV12-3/TRBV12-4|TRBJ1-2|TRBD1
CASSLTGGYGYTF
TGTGCCAGCAGCTTGACAGGGGGCTATGGCTACACCTTC
>-|TRBV28|TRBJ2-7|-
CASSPRSRTTGPYEQYF
TGTGCCAGCAGTCCACGAAGCAGGACAACAGGGCCCTACGAGCAGTACTTC
>-|TRBV2|TRBJ2-7|TRBD1
CASTRQGYGEQYF
TGTGCCAGCACGAGACAGGGGTATGGCGAGCAGTACTTC
>-|TRBV4-2|TRBJ2-3|-
CASSRSRSSDTQYF
TGTGCCAGCAGTCGTTCCAGGTCAAGCGATACGCAGTATTTT
>-|TRBV7-2|TRBJ1-1|-
CASSLATGLNTEAFF
TGTGCCAGCAGCTTAGCGACAGGTTTGAACACTGAAGCTTTCTTT
>-|TRBV7-9|TRBJ2-5|TRBD1
CASSLKTGLGMETQYF
TGTGCCAGCAGCTTAAAGACAGGGCTAGGGATGGAGACCCAGTACTTC
>-|TRBV7-9|TRBJ2-1|-
CASSPGNEQFF
TGTGCCAGCAGCCCAGGCAATGAGCAGTTCTTC
>-|TRBV19|TRBJ1-5|-
CASSQDSGNQPQHF
TGTGCCAGTAGTCAAGACAGTGGCAATCAGCCCCAGCATTTT
>-|TRBV5-1|TRBJ2-7|-
CASSSIRDNPYEQYF
TGCGCCAGCAGCTCGATCCGGGACAACCCCTACGAGCAGTACTTC
>-|TRBV7-9|TRBJ2-3|-
CASSRSTDTQYF
TGTGCCAGCAGCCGTAGCACAGATACGCAGTATTTT
>few|TRBV5-5|TRBJ1-2|TRBD1
CASSSDRVDVYGYTF
TGTGCCAGCAGCTCCGACAGGGTGGATGTCTATGGCTACACCTTC
>-|TRBV7-2|TRBJ2-2|-
CASSLVSSTGELFF
TGTGCCAGCAGCTTAGTGTCTAGCACCGGGGAGCTGTTTTTT
>-|TRBV6-5|TRBJ1-2|-
CASSLTRLRNYGYTF
TGTGCCAGCAGTTTAACCCGGTTACGAAACTATGGCTACACCTTC
>many|TRBV12-3/TRBV12-4|TRBJ1-2|-
CASSWTGGYTF
TGTGCCAGCAGCTGGACGGGGGGCTACACCTTC
>-|TRBV29-1|TRBJ2-5|TRBD1
CSVKQGQETQYF
TGCAGCGTTAAACAGGGGCAAGAGACCCAGTACTTC
>-|TRBV19|TRBJ2-7|-
CASSTGTLYEQYF
TGTGCCAGTAGTACCGGGACTCTCTACGAGCAGTACTTC
>-|TRBV19|TRBJ1-4|-
CASSAPSVTNEKLFF
TGTGCCAGTAGTGCGCCCTCGGTAACTAATGAAAAACTGTTTTTT
>-|TRBV7-2|TRBJ2-1|-
CASSRRRGGIVDEQFF
TGTGCCAGCAGCCGGAGGCGTGGGGGGATTGTCGATGAGCAGTTCTTC